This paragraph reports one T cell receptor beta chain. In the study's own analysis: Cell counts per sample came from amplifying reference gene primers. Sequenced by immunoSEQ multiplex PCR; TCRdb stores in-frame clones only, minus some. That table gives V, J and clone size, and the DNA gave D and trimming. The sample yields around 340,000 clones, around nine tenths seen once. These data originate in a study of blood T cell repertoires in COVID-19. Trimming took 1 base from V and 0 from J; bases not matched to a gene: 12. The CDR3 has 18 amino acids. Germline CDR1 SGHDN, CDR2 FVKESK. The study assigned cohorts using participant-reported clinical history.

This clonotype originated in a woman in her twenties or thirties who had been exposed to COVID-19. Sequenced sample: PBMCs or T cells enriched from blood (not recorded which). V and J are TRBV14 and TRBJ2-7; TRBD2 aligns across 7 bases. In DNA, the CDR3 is TGTGCCAGCAGCCAAGGAACTCATACCGGGACTACCTCCTACGAGCAGTACTTC. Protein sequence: CASSQGTHTGTTSYEQYF.